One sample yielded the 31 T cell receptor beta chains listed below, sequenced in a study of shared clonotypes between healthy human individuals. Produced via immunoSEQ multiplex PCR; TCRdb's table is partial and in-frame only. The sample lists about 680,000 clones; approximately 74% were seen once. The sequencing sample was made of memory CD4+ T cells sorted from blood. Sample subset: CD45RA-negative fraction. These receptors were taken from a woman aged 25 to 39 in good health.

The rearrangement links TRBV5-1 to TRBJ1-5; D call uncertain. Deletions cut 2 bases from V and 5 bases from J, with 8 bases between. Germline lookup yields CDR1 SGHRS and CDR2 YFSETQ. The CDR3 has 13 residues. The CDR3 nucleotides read TGCGCCAGCAGCTTCCTGGGCGATCAGCCCCAGCATTTT. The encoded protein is CASSFLGDQPQHF.

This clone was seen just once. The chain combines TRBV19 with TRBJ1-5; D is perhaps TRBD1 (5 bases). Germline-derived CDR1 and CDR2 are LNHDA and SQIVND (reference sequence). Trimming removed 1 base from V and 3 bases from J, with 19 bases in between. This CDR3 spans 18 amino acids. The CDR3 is CASSIGVGRIRDNQPQHF. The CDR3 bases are TGTGCCAGTAGTATAGGGGTGGGACGGATAAGAGACAATCAGCCCCAGCATTTT.

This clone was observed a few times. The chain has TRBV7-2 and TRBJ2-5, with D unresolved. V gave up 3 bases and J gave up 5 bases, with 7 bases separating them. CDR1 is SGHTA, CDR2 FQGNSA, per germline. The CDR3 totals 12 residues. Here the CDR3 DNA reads TGTGCCAGCAGCTTCCTGATGGAGACCCAGTACTTC. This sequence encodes CASSFLMETQYF.

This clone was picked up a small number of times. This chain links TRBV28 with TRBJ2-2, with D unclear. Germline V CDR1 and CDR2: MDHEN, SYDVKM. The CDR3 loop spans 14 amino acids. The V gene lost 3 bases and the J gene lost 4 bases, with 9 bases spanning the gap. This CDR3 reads CASSLRQVTGELFF. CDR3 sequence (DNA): TGTGCCAGCAGTTTGCGACAAGTCACCGGGGAGCTGTTTTTT. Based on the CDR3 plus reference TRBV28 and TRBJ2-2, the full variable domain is DVKVTQSSRYLVKRTGEKVFLECVQDMDHENMFWYRQDPGLGLRLIYFSYDVKMKEKGDIPEGYSVSREKKERFSLILESASTNQTSMYLCASSLRQVTGELFFGEGSRLTVL.

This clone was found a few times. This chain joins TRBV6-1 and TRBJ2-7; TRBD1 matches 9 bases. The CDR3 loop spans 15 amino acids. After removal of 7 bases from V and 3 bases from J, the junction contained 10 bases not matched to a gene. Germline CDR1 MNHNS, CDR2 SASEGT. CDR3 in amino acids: CASTLQGAQNYEQYF. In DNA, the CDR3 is TGTGCCAGCACCCTACAGGGGGCCCAAAACTACGAGCAGTACTTC.

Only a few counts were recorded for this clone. CDR3 in DNA: TGTGCCTGGAGTATTAGGGACGAGCAGTACTTC. Translation gives CAWSIRDEQYF. This chain joins TRBV30 and TRBJ2-7; D ambiguous. This CDR3 contains 11 residues. Germline V gene data show CDR1 as GTSNPN and CDR2 as SVGIG (reference sequence). V was trimmed by 2 bases and J by 5 bases, leaving 7 bases between them.

The chain's CDR3 is CASVKSGTDYYEQYF. The CDR3 DNA follows: TGTGCCAGCGTCAAATCCGGGACTGACTACTACGAGCAGTACTTC. V and J are TRBV6-1 and TRBJ2-5, with D possibly matching TRBD2 (6 bases). The J call is doubtful: the DNA matches TRBJ2-7 better. Germline V gives CDR1 MNHNS, CDR2 SASEGT. CDR3 length: 15 amino acids.

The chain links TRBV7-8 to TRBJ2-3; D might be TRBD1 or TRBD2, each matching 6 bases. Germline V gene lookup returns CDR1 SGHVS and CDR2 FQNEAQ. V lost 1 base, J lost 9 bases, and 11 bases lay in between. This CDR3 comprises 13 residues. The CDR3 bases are TGTGCCAGCAGCTTAGGGGGGGCTAGCACGCAGTATTTT. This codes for CASSLGGASTQYF.

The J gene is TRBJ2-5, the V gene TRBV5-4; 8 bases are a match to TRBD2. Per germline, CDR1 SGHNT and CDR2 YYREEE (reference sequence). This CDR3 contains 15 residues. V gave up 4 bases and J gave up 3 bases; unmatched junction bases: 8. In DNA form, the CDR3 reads TGTGCCAGCAGCCTTAGAGCGGGAGTGGAAGAGACCCAGTACTTC. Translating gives CASSLRAGVEETQYF.

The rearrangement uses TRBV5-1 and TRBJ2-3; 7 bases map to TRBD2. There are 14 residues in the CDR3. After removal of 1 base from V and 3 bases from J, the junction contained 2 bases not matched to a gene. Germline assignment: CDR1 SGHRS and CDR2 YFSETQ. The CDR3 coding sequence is TGCGCCAGCAGCTTGACTAGCGAAACAGATACGCAGTATTTT. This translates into CASSLTSETDTQYF.

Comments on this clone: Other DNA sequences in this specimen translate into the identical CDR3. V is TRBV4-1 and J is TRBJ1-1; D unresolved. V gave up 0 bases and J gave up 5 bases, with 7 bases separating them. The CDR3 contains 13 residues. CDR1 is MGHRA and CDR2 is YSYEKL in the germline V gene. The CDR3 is CASSQDSGTEAFF. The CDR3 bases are TGCGCCAGCAGCCAAGATTCGGGGACTGAAGCTTTCTTT.

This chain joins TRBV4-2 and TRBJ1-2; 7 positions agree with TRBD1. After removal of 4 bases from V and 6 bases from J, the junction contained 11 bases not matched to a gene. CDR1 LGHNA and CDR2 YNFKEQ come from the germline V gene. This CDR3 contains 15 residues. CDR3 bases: TGTGCCAGCAGCCGTTCTCAGGGGGGAAGAGATGGCTACACCTTC. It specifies CASSRSQGGRDGYTF.

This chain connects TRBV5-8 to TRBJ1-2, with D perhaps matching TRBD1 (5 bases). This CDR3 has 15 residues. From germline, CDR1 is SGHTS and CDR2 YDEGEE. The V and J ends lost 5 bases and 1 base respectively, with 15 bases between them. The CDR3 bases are TGTGCCAGCAGTTTTCCCGGGACCGGTAACTATGGCTACACCTTC. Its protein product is CASSFPGTGNYGYTF.

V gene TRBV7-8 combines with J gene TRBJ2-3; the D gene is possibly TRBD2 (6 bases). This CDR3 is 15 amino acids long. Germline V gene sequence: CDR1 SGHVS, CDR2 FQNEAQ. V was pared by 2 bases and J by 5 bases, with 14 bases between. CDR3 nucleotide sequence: TGTGCCAGCAGCTTAAGCCTAGCGTTCAGAGATACGCAGTATTTT. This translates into CASSLSLAFRDTQYF.

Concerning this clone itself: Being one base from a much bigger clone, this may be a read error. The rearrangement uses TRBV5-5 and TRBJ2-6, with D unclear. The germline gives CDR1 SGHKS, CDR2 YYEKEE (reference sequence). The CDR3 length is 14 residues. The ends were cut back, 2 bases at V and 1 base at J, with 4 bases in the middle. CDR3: CASSLKSGANVLTF. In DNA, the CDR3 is TGTGCCAGCAGCTTAAAATCTGGGGCCAACGTCCTGACTTTC.

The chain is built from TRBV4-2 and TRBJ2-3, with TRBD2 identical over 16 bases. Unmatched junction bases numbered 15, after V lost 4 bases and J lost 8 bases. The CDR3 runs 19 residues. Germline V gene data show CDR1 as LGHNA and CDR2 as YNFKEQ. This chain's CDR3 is CASSRIGTSGRERRATQYF. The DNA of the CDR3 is TGTGCCAGCAGCCGAATCGGGACTAGCGGGAGGGAGCGCCGCGCTACGCAGTATTTT.

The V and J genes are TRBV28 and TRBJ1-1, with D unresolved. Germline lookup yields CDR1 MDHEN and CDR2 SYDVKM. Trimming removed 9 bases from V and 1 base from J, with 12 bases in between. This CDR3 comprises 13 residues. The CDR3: CASMTRPNTEAFF. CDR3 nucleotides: TGTGCCAGTATGACACGACCGAACACTGAAGCTTTCTTT.

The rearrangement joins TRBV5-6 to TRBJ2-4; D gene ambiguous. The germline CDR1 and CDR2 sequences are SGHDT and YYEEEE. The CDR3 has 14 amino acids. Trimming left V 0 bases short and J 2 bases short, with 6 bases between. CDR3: CASSLVGTKNIQYF. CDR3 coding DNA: TGTGCCAGCAGCTTGGTAGGAACCAAAAACATTCAGTACTTC.

The CDR3 coding sequence is TGCAGCGTGCGGTCAGGCTCCTACGAGCAGTACTTC. It is translated as CSVRSGSYEQYF. The V gene is TRBV29-1, the J gene TRBJ2-5; D not resolved. The end of the DNA aligns better with TRBJ2-7, so the J call may be wrong. Germline V gives CDR1 SQVTM, CDR2 ANQGSEA. The CDR3 is 12 residues long.

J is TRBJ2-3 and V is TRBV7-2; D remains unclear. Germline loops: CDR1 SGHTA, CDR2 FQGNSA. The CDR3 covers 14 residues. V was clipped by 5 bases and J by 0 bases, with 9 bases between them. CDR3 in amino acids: CASSTMGSTDTQYF. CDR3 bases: TGTGCCAGCAGCACCATGGGGAGCACAGATACGCAGTATTTT.

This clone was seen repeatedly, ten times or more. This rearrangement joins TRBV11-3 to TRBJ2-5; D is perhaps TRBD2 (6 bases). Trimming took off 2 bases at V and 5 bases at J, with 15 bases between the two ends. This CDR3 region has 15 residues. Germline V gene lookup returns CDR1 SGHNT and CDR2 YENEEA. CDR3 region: CASSLSAGSIETQYF. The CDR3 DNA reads TGTGCCAGCAGCTTATCGGCGGGATCCATTGAGACCCAGTACTTC.

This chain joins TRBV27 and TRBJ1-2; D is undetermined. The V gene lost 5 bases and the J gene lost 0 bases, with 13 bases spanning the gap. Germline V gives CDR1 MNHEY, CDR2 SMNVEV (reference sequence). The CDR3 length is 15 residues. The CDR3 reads CASSGYADANYGYTF. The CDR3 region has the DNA TGTGCCAGCAGTGGGTACGCAGACGCTAACTATGGCTACACCTTC.

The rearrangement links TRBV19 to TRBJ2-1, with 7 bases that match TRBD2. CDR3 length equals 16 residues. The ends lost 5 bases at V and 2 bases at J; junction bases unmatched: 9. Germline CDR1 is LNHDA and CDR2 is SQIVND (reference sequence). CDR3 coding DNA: TGTGCCAGTAGTCCGACGGGAGGTGGGGCCTACAATGAGCAGTTCTTC. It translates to CASSPTGGGAYNEQFF. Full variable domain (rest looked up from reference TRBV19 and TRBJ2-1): DGGITQSPKYLFRKEGQNVTLSCEQNLNHDAMYWYRQDPGQGLRLIYYSQIVNDFQKGDIAEGYSVSREKKESFPLTVTSAQKNPTAFYLCASSPTGGGAYNEQFFGPGTRLTVL.

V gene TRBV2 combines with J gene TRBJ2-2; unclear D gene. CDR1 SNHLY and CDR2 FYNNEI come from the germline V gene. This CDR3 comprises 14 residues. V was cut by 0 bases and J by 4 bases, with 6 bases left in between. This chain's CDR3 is CASSEALVTGELFF. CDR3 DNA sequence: TGTGCCAGCAGTGAAGCGCTCGTCACCGGGGAGCTGTTTTTT.

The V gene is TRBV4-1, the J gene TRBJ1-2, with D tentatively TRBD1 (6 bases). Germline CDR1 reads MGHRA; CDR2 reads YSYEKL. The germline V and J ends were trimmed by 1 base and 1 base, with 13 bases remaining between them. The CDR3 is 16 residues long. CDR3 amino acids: CASSQVRGGLNYGYTF. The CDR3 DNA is TGCGCCAGCAGCCAAGTGAGAGGGGGGCTTAACTATGGCTACACCTTC.

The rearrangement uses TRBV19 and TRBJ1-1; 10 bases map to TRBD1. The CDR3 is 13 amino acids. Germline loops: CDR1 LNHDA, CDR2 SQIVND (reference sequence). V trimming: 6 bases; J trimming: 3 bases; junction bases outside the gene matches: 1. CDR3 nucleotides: TGTGCCAGTAGGGGACAGGGGTACACTGAAGCTTTCTTT. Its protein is CASRGQGYTEAFF.

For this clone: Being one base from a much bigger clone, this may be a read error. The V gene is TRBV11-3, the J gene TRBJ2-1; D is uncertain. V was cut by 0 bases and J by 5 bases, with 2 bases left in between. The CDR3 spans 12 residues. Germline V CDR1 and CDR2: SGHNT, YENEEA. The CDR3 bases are TGTGCCAGCAGCTTAGACGACAATGAGCAGTTCTTC. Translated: CASSLDDNEQFF.

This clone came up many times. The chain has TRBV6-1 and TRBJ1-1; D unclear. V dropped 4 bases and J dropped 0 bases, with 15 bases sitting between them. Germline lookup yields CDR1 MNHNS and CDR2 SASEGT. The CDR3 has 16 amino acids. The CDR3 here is CASSARGNRMNTEAFF. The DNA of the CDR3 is TGTGCCAGCAGTGCCCGAGGGAATCGGATGAACACTGAAGCTTTCTTT.

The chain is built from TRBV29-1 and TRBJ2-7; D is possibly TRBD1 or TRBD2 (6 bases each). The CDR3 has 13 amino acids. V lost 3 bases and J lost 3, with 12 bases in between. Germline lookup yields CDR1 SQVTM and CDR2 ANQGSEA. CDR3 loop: CSVEGGLDYEQYF. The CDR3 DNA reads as TGCAGCGTTGAGGGGGGCCTTGACTACGAGCAGTACTTC.

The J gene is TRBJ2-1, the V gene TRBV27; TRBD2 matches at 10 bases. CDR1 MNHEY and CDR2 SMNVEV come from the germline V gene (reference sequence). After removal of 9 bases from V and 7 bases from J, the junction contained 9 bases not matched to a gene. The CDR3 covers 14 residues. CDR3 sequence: CASRPSGSVNEQFF. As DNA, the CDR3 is TGTGCCAGTCGGCCTAGCGGGAGTGTTAATGAGCAGTTCTTC.

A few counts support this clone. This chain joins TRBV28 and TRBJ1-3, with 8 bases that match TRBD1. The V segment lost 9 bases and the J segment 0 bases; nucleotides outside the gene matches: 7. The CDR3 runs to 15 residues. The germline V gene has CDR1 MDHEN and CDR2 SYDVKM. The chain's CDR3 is CASNRQGNSGNTIYF. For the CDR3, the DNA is TGTGCCAGTAACCGACAGGGGAACTCTGGAAACACCATATATTTT. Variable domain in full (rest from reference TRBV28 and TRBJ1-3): DVKVTQSSRYLVKRTGEKVFLECVQDMDHENMFWYRQDPGLGLRLIYFSYDVKMKEKGDIPEGYSVSREKKERFSLILESASTNQTSMYLCASNRQGNSGNTIYFGEGSWLTVV.